The next 8 T cell receptor beta chains were all read from a single sample in a study of blood T cell repertoires in COVID-19. Some clones are missing from TCRdb's copy, which holds only in-frame ones; the method was immunoSEQ multiplex PCR. The sample records 110,000 to 150,000 clones, around 87% being singletons. Sample: PBMCs or T cells enriched from blood (not recorded which). The receptors come from a man in his 60s who had recovered from COVID-19.

The chain uses TRBV5-1 and TRBJ2-1; 9 bases match TRBD1. With 3 bases clipped from V and 8 bases from J, the junction kept 3 bases outside the gene matches. This CDR3 has 13 residues. Per the germline V gene, CDR1 is SGHRS and CDR2 is YFSETQ. The CDR3 loop reads CASSSGTGYEQFF. DNA of the CDR3: TGCGCCAGCAGCTCTGGGACAGGGTATGAGCAGTTCTTC.

The gene calls are TRBV11-3 and TRBJ2-7, with D tentatively TRBD2 (6 bases). With 5 bases removed from V and 3 bases from J, the gap between germline ends came to 17 bases. The CDR3 sequence is 15 residues long. Germline lookup yields CDR1 SGHNT and CDR2 YENEEA. CDR3 amino acids: CASSKDSGTYYEQYF. As DNA, the CDR3 is TGTGCCAGCAGCAAAGATTCCGGGACTTACTACGAGCAGTACTTC.

This clone was detected a few times. CDR3: CAWSVHDNQPQHF. In DNA form, the CDR3 reads TGTGCCTGGAGTGTACACGACAATCAGCCCCAGCATTTT. V is TRBV30 and J is TRBJ1-5; no clear D gene. Germline V CDR1 and CDR2: GTSNPN, SVGIG (reference sequence). V lost 0 bases to trimming and J lost 3 bases, with 6 bases between them. The CDR3 covers 13 residues.

This chain joins TRBV5-6 and TRBJ1-2; D gene uncertain. V was shortened by 1 base and J by 5 bases, with 9 bases between the two germline ends. CDR1 is SGHDT, CDR2 YYEEEE, per germline. The CDR3 has 13 amino acids. CDR3 nucleotides: TGTGCCAGCAGCTTGTCGGGAGGATATGGCTACACCTTC. It encodes CASSLSGGYGYTF.

This chain links TRBV6-4 with TRBJ1-2; possible D gene TRBD1, 5 bases. V lost 5 bases, J lost 4 bases, and 11 bases lay in between. Germline values: CDR1 MRHNA, CDR2 SNTAGT. The CDR3 length is 13 residues. This CDR3 reads CASSPNGGYGYTF. CDR3 nucleotides: TGTGCCAGCAGTCCAAACGGGGGCTATGGCTACACCTTC.

The chain links TRBV19 to TRBJ2-7, with 10 bases lining up with TRBD2. Trimming cost V 5 bases and J 3 bases; bases outside gene matches: 7. Germline V lookup: CDR1 LNHDA, CDR2 SQIVND (reference sequence). This CDR3 comprises 15 residues. The CDR3 reads CASSSTWTSGYEQYF. The CDR3 DNA follows: TGTGCCAGTAGTTCGACCTGGACTAGCGGCTACGAGCAGTACTTC. Supplemented by reference TRBV19 and TRBJ2-7, the full variable domain reads DGGITQSPKYLFRKEGQNVTLSCEQNLNHDAMYWYRQDPGQGLRLIYYSQIVNDFQKGDIAEGYSVSREKKESFPLTVTSAQKNPTAFYLCASSSTWTSGYEQYFGPGTRLTVT.

This clone has just one count. The chain recombines TRBV12-3 or TRBV12-4 with TRBJ1-1; no definite D call. CDR3 size: 11 residues. V lost 6 bases, J lost 3 bases, and 5 bases lay in between. CDR3 in DNA: TGTGCCAGCAGCCCGTACACTGAAGCTTTCTTT. Encoded protein: CASSPYTEAFF.

The V and J genes are TRBV7-9 and TRBJ1-4; 10 nucleotides align to TRBD1. This CDR3 region has 14 residues. Germline CDR1 SEHNR, CDR2 FQNEAQ (reference sequence). J gave up 6 bases and V 6 bases, and 4 bases lay outside the gene matches. The chain's CDR3 is CASRQDRGYEKLFF. The CDR3 nucleotides read TGTGCCAGCAGGCAGGACAGGGGGTATGAAAAACTGTTTTTT.